A selection of T cell receptor beta chains follows, all from one sample in a study of CXCR3-negative and CXCR3-positive naive CD8 T cells. From the 5' RACE reads, TCRdb lists one entry per CDR3 protein and no DNA. Found here are roughly 59,000 distinct CDR3 sequences; the top ten clones hold 0.71%. The sample comprised naive CXCR3+ CD8+ T cells from blood. The source of these receptors is a human donor in good health. Some clones in this sample may be carry-over from other donors' samples. The CDR3 runs from the conserved cysteine through the conserved F or W.

TRBV6-5	TRBJ2-6	CASIGGPGANVLTF
TRBV27	TRBJ2-1	CASSYPGTGGLEQFF
TRBV28	TRBJ2-3	CASSWWGTGIFSTDTQYF
TRBV6-2/TRBV6-3	TRBJ1-6	CASSGDRAPLHF
TRBV30	TRBJ1-6	CAWSVGTASSPLHF
TRBV7-9	TRBJ1-5	CASSWDSNQPQHF
TRBV18	TRBJ1-4	CASSPILGTGLNEKLFF
TRBV7-2	TRBJ2-5	CASREGTSGLQETQYF
TRBV29-1	TRBJ2-1	CSVVVSGGAIDEQFF
TRBV7-6	TRBJ2-3	CASIQDRVADTQYF
TRBV6-4	TRBJ1-5	CASSDPITGANQPQHF
TRBV11-2	TRBJ2-1	CASSLFGLPGNEQFF
TRBV27	TRBJ2-3	CASSLGTFTDTQYF
TRBV7-9	TRBJ2-2	CASSQGAVLNTGELFF
TRBV7-3	TRBJ1-2	CASSLWGIDGYTF
TRBV4-2	TRBJ2-3	CASSPPSGQYADTQYF
TRBV7-8	TRBJ1-1	CASSLGAGVPLTEAFF
TRBV29-1	TRBJ1-2	CSVEVSSGNGYGYTF
TRBV4-3	TRBJ2-7	CASSPTTGSYEQYF
TRBV4-3	TRBJ2-7	CASSQSYRGLAYEQYF
TRBV29-1	TRBJ2-7	CSVGLWYEQYF
TRBV29-1	TRBJ2-7	CSVTRQGVYEQYF
TRBV5-1	TRBJ1-5	CASSLEGVSNQPQHF